These 23 T cell receptor beta chains were sequenced from one sample in a study of blood T cell repertoires in COVID-19. Here immunoSEQ multiplex PCR was the method, and the copy in TCRdb shows in-frame clones only, minus some. The sample has some 220,000 clones; approximately 91% are singletons. The sequencing input was peripheral blood. The receptors stem from a man younger than 40 with COVID-19, enrolled during active disease.

In nucleotides, the CDR3 is TGTGCCAGCAGTCCTCGGGGGGGTAACACCGGGGAGCTGTTTTTT. Translating gives CASSPRGGNTGELFF. The J gene is TRBJ2-2, the V gene TRBV6-5, with TRBD2 identical over 8 bases. Germline values: CDR1 MNHEY, CDR2 SVGAGI. V was clipped by 5 bases and J by 2 bases; unmatched bases: 4. There are 15 residues in the CDR3.

This clone was counted between two and nine times. The rearrangement joins TRBV5-1 to TRBJ2-1; possibly TRBD2 for D (6 bases). V was trimmed by 4 bases and J by 1 base, leaving 15 bases between them. Germline V gene sequence: CDR1 SGHRS, CDR2 YFSETQ. CDR3 length: 16 residues. CDR3 sequence: CASSPGGTDSYNEQFF. DNA of the CDR3: TGCGCCAGCAGCCCTGGCGGGACGGATTCCTACAATGAGCAGTTCTTC.

This clone was seen only a few times. Other DNA sequences of this sample code for an identical CDR3. The rearrangement uses TRBV28 and TRBJ1-2, with D uncertain. Trimming removed 3 bases from V and 5 bases from J, with 7 bases in between. The CDR3 extends over 12 amino acids. The V gene's germline CDR1 is MDHEN and CDR2 SYDVKM. CDR3 in amino acids: CASSFAGYGYTF. CDR3 bases: TGTGCCAGCAGTTTTGCCGGGTATGGCTACACCTTC.

The V and J genes are TRBV11-2 and TRBJ2-5, with 9 nucleotides matching TRBD1. The junction had 12 bases not matched to a gene; V was cut back by 5 bases and J by 14 bases. CDR1 and CDR2 from the germline V gene are SGHAT and FQNNGV. This CDR3 spans 13 amino acids. As DNA, the CDR3 is TGTGCCAGCAGCAAGTCCGTCTTGGACAGGGGCTACTTC. It encodes CASSKSVLDRGYF.

This clone was seen a handful of times. The gene calls are TRBV6-5 and TRBJ1-1; 12 positions match TRBD1. This CDR3 contains 15 residues. The germline V gene has CDR1 MNHEY and CDR2 SVGAGI. V lost 4 bases, J lost 3 bases, and 3 bases stayed unmatched. The CDR3 DNA reads as TGTGCCAGCAGTTCGGGACAGGGGGCGGACACTGAAGCTTTCTTT. This gives the protein CASSSGQGADTEAFF.

A single count supports this clone. The chain couples TRBV2 to TRBJ1-1, with no clear D. Germline V gene sequence: CDR1 SNHLY, CDR2 FYNNEI. The V end lost 6 bases, the J end lost 3 bases, and 11 bases lay between the germline ends. The CDR3 is 13 residues long. The CDR3 nucleotides read TGTGCCAGCAGCGGGCTCGGGGACACTGAAGCTTTCTTT. It codes for CASSGLGDTEAFF.

This clone was recorded once. The V call is TRBV3-1 (or the pseudogene TRBV3-2), the J call TRBJ2-1; TRBD2 is a possible D gene (5 bases). CDR1 is LGHDT and CDR2 is YNNKEL in the germline V gene (reference sequence). The CDR3 loop spans 19 amino acids. V was shortened by 1 base and J by 6 bases, with 25 bases between the two germline ends. CDR3 region: CASSQGFVARQLGSNEQFF. The CDR3 coding sequence is TGTGCCAGCAGCCAAGGATTCGTAGCTCGACAATTGGGGAGCAATGAGCAGTTCTTC.

The genes are TRBV10-1 and TRBJ2-6, with D unresolved. This CDR3 spans 14 amino acids. The V and J ends lost 2 bases and 2 bases respectively, with 4 bases between them. Germline CDR1 reads WNHNN; CDR2 reads SYGVQD (reference sequence). The CDR3 is CASSEGAGANVLTF. In nucleotides, the CDR3 is TGCGCCAGCAGTGAGGGAGCTGGGGCCAACGTCCTGACTTTC.

This chain connects TRBV6-5 to TRBJ2-5; 10 bases map to TRBD2. The CDR3 consists of 15 residues. CDR1 is MNHEY, CDR2 SVGAGI, per germline. J lost 2 bases, V lost 5 bases, and 5 bases had no gene match. The DNA of the CDR3 is TGTGCCAGCAGTCATACTAGCGGGGCACAAGAGACCCAGTACTTC. Encoded protein: CASSHTSGAQETQYF.

The chain links TRBV27 to TRBJ2-3; 7 bases match TRBD1. Germline CDR1 reads MNHEY; CDR2 reads SMNVEV (reference sequence). The CDR3 consists of 15 residues. Trimming cost V 2 bases and J 4 bases; bases outside gene matches: 6. CDR3 coding DNA: TGTGCCAGCAGTTTAGGAGCAGGGGGATCAGATACGCAGTATTTT. Its protein is CASSLGAGGSDTQYF.

The chain joins TRBV2 to TRBJ2-2; 9 bases are shared with TRBD1. The germline CDR1 and CDR2 sequences are SNHLY and FYNNEI. The V segment lost 5 bases and the J segment 0 bases; nucleotides outside the gene matches: 4. This CDR3 comprises 16 residues. CDR3 in DNA: TGTGCCAGCAGTCCCCGGACAGGGGCGAACACCGGGGAGCTGTTTTTT. It is translated as CASSPRTGANTGELFF.

The chain recombines TRBV10-2 with TRBJ2-7; D perhaps matches TRBD1 (5 bases). The V end was cut by 3 bases, the J end by 2 bases, with 11 bases between. The CDR3 consists of 14 residues. CDR1 is WSHSY, CDR2 SAAADI, per germline. The CDR3, as DNA: TGCGCCAGCAGTGACTGGACACAGACCTACGAGCAGTACTTC. It encodes CASSDWTQTYEQYF.

J is TRBJ1-6 and V is TRBV6-5, with a weak D call TRBD1 (6 bases). Germline assignment: CDR1 MNHEY and CDR2 SVGAGI. Trimming pared 0 bases from V and 14 bases from J, leaving 20 bases between. This CDR3 has 16 amino acids. CDR3 protein: CASSYSINAGAGTLHF. The CDR3 DNA reads TGTGCCAGCAGTTACTCCATAAACGCAGGGGCAGGGACCCTCCACTTT.

This chain connects TRBV9 to TRBJ1-2, with 11 positions matching TRBD1. The CDR3 has 16 amino acids. Germline assignment: CDR1 SGDLS and CDR2 YYNGEE. J gave up 8 bases and V 1 base, and 10 bases lay outside the gene matches. The CDR3 DNA reads as TGTGCCAGCAGCGTAAGGACAGGGGGCGCCCCGTGGGGCTACACCTTC. Residues: CASSVRTGGAPWGYTF.

Only one count was recorded for this clone. The V call is TRBV6-5, the J call TRBJ1-2; 9 positions match TRBD1. The germline V gene has CDR1 MNHEY and CDR2 SVGAGI. This CDR3 is 14 amino acids long. V shed 6 bases and J 6 bases; nucleotides not matched to a gene: 8. CDR3 sequence (DNA): TGTGCCAGCAGGGACAGGGGCCCAACGAATGGCTACACCTTC. This sequence encodes CASRDRGPTNGYTF.

This clone was counted once. This chain connects TRBV9 to TRBJ2-3; 7 nucleotides agree with TRBD2. Germline CDR1 reads SGDLS; CDR2 reads YYNGEE. J was trimmed by 0 bases and V by 2 bases; bases with no gene match: 0. The CDR3 runs 14 residues. CDR3 nucleotides: TGTGCCAGCAGCGTGGGGGGGAGCACAGATACGCAGTATTTT. This codes for CASSVGGSTDTQYF.

Worth noting for this clone: The same CDR3 can be traced to other DNA sequences in this sample. V and J are TRBV19 and TRBJ1-1; 8 bases are a match to TRBD1. The length of the CDR3 is 12 residues. Per the germline V gene, CDR1 is LNHDA and CDR2 is SQIVND (reference sequence). The trim removed 6 bases at V and 5 bases at J, leaving 2 bases unmatched. The CDR3 region has the DNA TGTGCCAGTAGGGACAGGGAAACTGAAGCTTTCTTT. Translation: CASRDRETEAFF.

The V call is TRBV3-1 (or the pseudogene TRBV3-2), the J call TRBJ2-2; D remains ambiguous. Trimming removed 0 bases at V and 6 bases at J, with 8 bases between. This CDR3 contains 14 residues. Germline V gives CDR1 LGHDT, CDR2 YNNKEL (reference sequence). CDR3 sequence (DNA): TGTGCCAGCAGCCAAGACCCAGACTCCGGGGAGCTGTTTTTT. It is translated as CASSQDPDSGELFF.

Note on this clone: Other DNA sequences of this sample code for an identical CDR3. The rearrangement uses TRBV6-5 and TRBJ1-2; perhaps TRBD1 as D (6 bases). V dropped 4 bases and J dropped 8 bases, with 11 bases sitting between them. The CDR3 is made up of 12 amino acids. Per the germline V gene, CDR1 is MNHEY and CDR2 is SVGAGI. CDR3 coding DNA: TGTGCCAGCAGTTTACAGGGTTGGGGCTACACCTTC. Residues: CASSLQGWGYTF.

V is TRBV10-3 and J is TRBJ1-1, with 9 bases fitting TRBD1. The V segment lost 6 bases and the J segment 2 bases; nucleotides outside the gene matches: 4. CDR1 ENHRY and CDR2 SYGVKD come from the germline V gene. The CDR3 spans 14 residues. The CDR3 bases are TGTGCCATCAGCAACAGGGGGCGAAACACTGAAGCTTTCTTT. Translated: CAISNRGRNTEAFF.

The CDR3 sequence is CASSLGTTRNTDTQYF. As DNA, the CDR3 is TGTGCCAGCAGCCTAGGGACTACCAGAAACACAGATACGCAGTATTTT. The chain uses TRBV9 and TRBJ2-3; 7 nucleotides line up with TRBD2. The length of the CDR3 is 16 residues. Germline V gene lookup returns CDR1 SGDLS and CDR2 YYNGEE. V lost 4 bases, J lost 2 bases, and 10 bases stayed unmatched. The complete variable domain, with remaining parts taken from reference TRBV9 and TRBJ2-3, reads DSGVTQTPKHLITATGQRVTLRCSPRSGDLSVYWYQQSLDQGLQFLIQYYNGEERAKGNILERFSAQQFPDLHSELNLSSLELGDSALYFCASSLGTTRNTDTQYFGPGTRLTVL.

The rearrangement joins TRBV5-1 to TRBJ2-1, with D possibly TRBD2 on 6 matching bases. The V gene lost 4 bases and the J gene lost 6 bases, with 14 bases spanning the gap. The CDR3 loop spans 14 amino acids. Germline values: CDR1 SGHRS, CDR2 YFSETQ. The CDR3 loop reads CASSVRPTSNEQFF. The CDR3 DNA reads TGCGCCAGCAGCGTAAGACCGACTAGCAATGAGCAGTTCTTC.

The chain employs TRBV7-9 and TRBJ1-5; 9 bases agree with TRBD1. V gave up 6 bases and J gave up 7 bases; unmatched junction bases: 4. In germline, CDR1 is SEHNR, CDR2 FQNEAQ (reference sequence). This CDR3 is 13 amino acids long. CDR3 in DNA: TGTGCCAGCAGTACAGGGGGCTGGCAGCCCCAGCATTTT. Protein: CASSTGGWQPQHF.